A selection of T cell receptor beta chains follows, all from one sample in a study of control samples from healthy donors and cancer patients. The method was immunoSEQ multiplex PCR; TCRdb's version includes in-frame clones alone and lacks a portion of them. This sample carries roughly 160,000 clones, 88% of them seen once, and the ten largest clones take over 4%. The sample taken for sequencing was blood. The receptors here all came from a young woman in good health. The CDR3 runs from the conserved cysteine through the conserved F or W. D genes are given only for firm matches.

v_call d_call cdr3_aa
TRBV5-1 TRBD1 CASSLNQGARVQETQYF
TRBV27 NA CASRPGPNNSPLHF
TRBV11-2 TRBD1 CASSLYLPGQGLYEQYF
TRBV11-1 NA CASSFLQSYNEQFF
TRBV7-9 TRBD1 CASSLTWTGYDNEQFF
TRBV27 NA CASSLSSAPGYGYTF
TRBV5-4 NA CASSLATGYTDTQYF
TRBV6-5 NA CATWVQSGSEQYF
TRBV4-1 TRBD1 CASSEDRGNYEQYF
TRBV19 TRBD2 CASSIQAGRTDTQYF
TRBV18 NA CASSPGSGPPDYGYTF
TRBV6-5 NA CASRYDHRESNQPQHF
TRBV5-4 TRBD2 CASSLGPGLASLSDEQYF
TRBV6-6 NA CASSNRLQGFKNIQYF
TRBV27 NA CASSTGQGRNQPQHF
TRBV24-1 TRBD2 CATSDHTSGGAIDTQYF
TRBV30 NA CAWRKPFSGDGYTF
TRBV7-9 TRBD2 CASSFSGRAYEQYF
TRBV6-1 NA CASSEGVPTDTQYF
TRBV7-9 NA CASSSRQHQETQYF
TRBV23-1 TRBD1 CASSRGLQGTLSQPQHF
TRBV27 TRBD1 CASSYRGRHYGYTF
TRBV4-1 NA CASSPSEREETQYF
TRBV27 TRBD2 CASSPPSGSQETQYF
TRBV28 NA CASRVLVGGGYTF
TRBV3-1/TRBV3-2 NA CASRSTATSSYNSPLHF
TRBV29-1 NA CSVGDQQETQYF
TRBV28 NA CASRSTEYNSPLHF
TRBV6-6 NA CASNYQPQGPNEKLFF
TRBV5-1 TRBD1 CASGAGGQGSSYNSPLHF
TRBV5-6 TRBD1 CASSRTGRTGELFF
TRBV18 TRBD1 CASSPPPTGRTEAFF
TRBV6-1 TRBD1 CASSELGDRGYNEQFF
TRBV2 NA CASSESPLLTF
TRBV3-1/TRBV3-2 TRBD1 CASSQNPTGAKNIQYF
TRBV9 TRBD1 CASSGGTGGFGEAFF
TRBV28 NA CASSLVLAGIGNEQFF
TRBV29-1 NA CSVGRRGYEQYF
TRBV2 NA CASSEAGLTGELFF
TRBV5-4 NA CASSLGGAGSANEKLFF
TRBV5-8 NA CASSSWTDTIYF